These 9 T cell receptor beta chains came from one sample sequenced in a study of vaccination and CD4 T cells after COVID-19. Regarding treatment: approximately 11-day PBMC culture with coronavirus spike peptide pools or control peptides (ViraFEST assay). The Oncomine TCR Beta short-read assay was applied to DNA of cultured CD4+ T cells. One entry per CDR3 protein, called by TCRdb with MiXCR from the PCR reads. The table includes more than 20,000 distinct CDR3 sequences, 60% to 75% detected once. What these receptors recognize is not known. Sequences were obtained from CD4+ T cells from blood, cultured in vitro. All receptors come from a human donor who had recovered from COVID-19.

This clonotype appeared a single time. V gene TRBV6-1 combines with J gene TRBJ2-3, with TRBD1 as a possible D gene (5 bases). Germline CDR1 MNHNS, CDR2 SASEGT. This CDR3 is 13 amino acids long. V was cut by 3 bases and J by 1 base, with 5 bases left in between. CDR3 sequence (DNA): TGTGCCAGCAGTGACAGGGGCACAGATACGCAGTATTTT. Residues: CASSDRGTDTQYF.

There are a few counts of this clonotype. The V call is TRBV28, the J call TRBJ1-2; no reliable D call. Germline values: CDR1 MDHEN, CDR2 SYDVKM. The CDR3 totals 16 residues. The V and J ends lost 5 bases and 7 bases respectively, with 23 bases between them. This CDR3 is CASSPPRRDRIGGYTF. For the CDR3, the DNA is TGTGCCAGCAGTCCCCCGCGGAGGGATAGGATCGGTGGCTACACCTTC.

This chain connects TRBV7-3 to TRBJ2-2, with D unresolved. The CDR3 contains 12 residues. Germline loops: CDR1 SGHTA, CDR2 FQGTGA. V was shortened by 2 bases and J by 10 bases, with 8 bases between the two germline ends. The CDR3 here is CASSLGREELFF. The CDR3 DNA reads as TGTGCCAGCAGCTTAGGTAGAGAGGAGCTGTTTTTT.

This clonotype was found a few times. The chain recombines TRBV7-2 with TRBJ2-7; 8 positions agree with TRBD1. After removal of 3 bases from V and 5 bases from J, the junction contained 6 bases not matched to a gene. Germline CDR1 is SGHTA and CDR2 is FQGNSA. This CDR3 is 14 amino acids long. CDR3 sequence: CASSLRTGSHEQYF. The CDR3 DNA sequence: TGTGCCAGCAGCTTGAGGACAGGGAGCCACGAGCAGTACTTC.

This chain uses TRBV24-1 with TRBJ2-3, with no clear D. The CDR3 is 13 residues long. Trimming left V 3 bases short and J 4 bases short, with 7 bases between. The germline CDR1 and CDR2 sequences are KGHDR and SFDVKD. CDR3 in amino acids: CATSDERSDTQYF. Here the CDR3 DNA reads TGTGCCACCAGTGATGAGAGATCAGATACGCAGTATTTT.

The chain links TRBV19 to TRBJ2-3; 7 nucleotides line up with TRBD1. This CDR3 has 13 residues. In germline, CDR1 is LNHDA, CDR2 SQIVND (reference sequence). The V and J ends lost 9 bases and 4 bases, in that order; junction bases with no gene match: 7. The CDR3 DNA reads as TGTGCCAGCTCGACAGGGCCAGCAGATACGCAGTATTTT. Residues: CASSTGPADTQYF.

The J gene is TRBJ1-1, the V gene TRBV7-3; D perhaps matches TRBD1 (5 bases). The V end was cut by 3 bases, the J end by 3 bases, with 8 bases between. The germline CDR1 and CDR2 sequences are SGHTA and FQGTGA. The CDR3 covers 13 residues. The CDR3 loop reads CASSLRGDTEAFF. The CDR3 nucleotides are TGTGCCAGCAGCTTGCGAGGGGACACTGAAGCTTTCTTT.

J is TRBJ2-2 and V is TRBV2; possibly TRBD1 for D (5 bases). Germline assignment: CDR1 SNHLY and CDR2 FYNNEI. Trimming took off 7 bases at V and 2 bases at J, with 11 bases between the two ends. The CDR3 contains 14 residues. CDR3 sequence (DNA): TGTGCCAGCATCCTCAGGGTTAACACCGGGGAGCTGTTTTTT. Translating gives CASILRVNTGELFF. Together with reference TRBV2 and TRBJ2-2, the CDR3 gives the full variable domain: EPEVTQTPSHQVTQMGQEVILRCVPISNHLYFYWYRQILGQKVEFLVSFYNNEISEKSEIFDDQFSVERPDGSNFTLKIRSTKLEDSAMYFCASILRVNTGELFFGEGSRLTVL.

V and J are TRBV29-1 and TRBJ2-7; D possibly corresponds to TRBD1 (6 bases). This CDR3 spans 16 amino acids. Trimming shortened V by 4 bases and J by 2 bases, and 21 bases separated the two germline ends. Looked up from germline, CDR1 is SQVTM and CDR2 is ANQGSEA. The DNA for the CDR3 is TGCAGCGTTGGGACTCCGTGGACAGATCAGCCCTACGAGCAGTACTTC. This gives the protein CSVGTPWTDQPYEQYF.